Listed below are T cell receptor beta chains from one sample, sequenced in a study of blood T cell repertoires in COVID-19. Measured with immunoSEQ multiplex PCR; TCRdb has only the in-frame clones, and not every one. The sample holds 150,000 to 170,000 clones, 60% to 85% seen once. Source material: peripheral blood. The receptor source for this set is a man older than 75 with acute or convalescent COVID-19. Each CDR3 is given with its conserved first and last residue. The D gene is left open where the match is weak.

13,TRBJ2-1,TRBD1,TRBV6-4,CASSKTGLNEQFF
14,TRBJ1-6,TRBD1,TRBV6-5,CASTLDRGDSPLHF
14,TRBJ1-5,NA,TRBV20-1,CSASRGLGNQPQHF
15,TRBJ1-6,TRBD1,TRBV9,CASSSGTGDNSPLHF
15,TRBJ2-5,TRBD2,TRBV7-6,CASSLGTSGRETQYF
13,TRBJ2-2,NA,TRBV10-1,CASSESGPGELFF
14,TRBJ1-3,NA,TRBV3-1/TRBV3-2,CASSQWRDGNTIYF
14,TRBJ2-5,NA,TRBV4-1,CASSQAVLQETQYF
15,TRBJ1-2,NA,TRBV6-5,CASSYSGATNYGYTF
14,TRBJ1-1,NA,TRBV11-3,CASSLDTGYAEAFF
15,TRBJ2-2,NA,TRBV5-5,CASSLGQAGTGELFF
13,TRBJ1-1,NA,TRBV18,CASSPLPGAEAFF
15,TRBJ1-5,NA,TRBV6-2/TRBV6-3,CASSDGRASNQPQHF
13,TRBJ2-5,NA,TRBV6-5,CASTSSGWETQYF
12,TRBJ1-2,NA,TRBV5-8,CASSYGSPGYTF